This entry lists 10 T cell receptor beta chains sequenced from one sample in a study of cytomegalovirus exposure and HLA in healthy donors. The PCR ran on 60 Vbeta and 13 Jbeta primers. Generated by immunoSEQ multiplex PCR, the TCRdb table keeps only in-frame clones and is missing some. The table has 85,000 to 130,000 clones, 76% seen once. Specimen: PBMCs. Receptors were obtained from a woman between 45 and 65 years old in good health and CMV-seropositive.

This clone was detected only once. The same CDR3 arises from other DNA sequences in this sample as well. The J gene is TRBJ1-2, the V gene TRBV30, with D possibly being TRBD1 (5 bases). CDR3 size: 14 residues. V was trimmed by 0 bases and J by 4 bases, leaving 12 bases between them. The germline gives CDR1 GTSNPN, CDR2 SVGIG (reference sequence). The CDR3 spells CAWSVSGAGYGYTF. As DNA, the CDR3 is TGTGCCTGGAGTGTCAGCGGGGCCGGCTATGGCTACACCTTC.

This clone appeared a few times. The J gene is TRBJ1-4, the V gene TRBV7-9; D possibly corresponds to TRBD1 (5 bases). CDR3 length: 14 amino acids. CDR1 and CDR2 (germline): SEHNR, FQNEAQ (reference sequence). Trimming stripped 5 bases from V and 2 bases from J, with 9 bases between. Here the CDR3 reads CASSPRVTNEKLFF. CDR3 coding DNA: TGTGCCAGCAGCCCCAGGGTGACTAATGAAAAACTGTTTTTT.

In regard to this clone: Germline and junction disagree at one end, which may indicate a read error. This rearrangement joins TRBV7-9 to TRBJ2-7; D remains ambiguous. CDR3 length equals 16 residues. The V gene's germline CDR1 is SEHNR and CDR2 FQNEAQ (reference sequence). The CDR3 DNA is TGTTCCAGCAGCCATCCCGACTCGGTTCGAGGCTACGAGCAGTACTTC. Protein product: CSSSHPDSVRGYEQYF.

This chain connects TRBV4-2 to TRBJ2-1, with 9 bases lining up with TRBD2. The germline V gene has CDR1 LGHNA and CDR2 YNFKEQ. The CDR3 runs to 16 residues. Trimming removed 4 bases from V and 5 bases from J; junction bases left unmatched: 9. The CDR3 loop reads CASSRQAGGVNNEQFF. CDR3 bases: TGTGCCAGCAGCCGGCAAGCGGGGGGCGTCAACAATGAGCAGTTCTTC.

This chain connects TRBV7-9 to TRBJ2-1, with D possibly being TRBD2 (6 bases). The CDR3 is 16 residues long. From germline, CDR1 is SEHNR and CDR2 FQNEAQ (reference sequence). V was trimmed by 5 bases and J by 5 bases, leaving 19 bases between them. CDR3: CASSEVGAGTHNEQFF. As DNA, the CDR3 is TGTGCCAGCAGCGAAGTAGGGGCGGGAACCCACAATGAGCAGTTCTTC.

The chain is built from TRBV25-1 and TRBJ2-2, with TRBD2 identical over 8 bases. The CDR3 sequence is 15 residues long. CDR1 and CDR2 (germline): MGHDK, SYGVNS. V lost 3 bases and J lost 4; bases outside the gene matches: 4. The CDR3 DNA reads as TGTGCCAGCAGTGAGGCGGGAGGAGGCACCGGGGAGCTGTTTTTT. Its translation: CASSEAGGGTGELFF. Drawing the rest from reference TRBV25-1 and TRBJ2-2, the complete variable domain is EADIYQTPRYLVIGTGKKITLECSQTMGHDKMYWYQQDPGMELHLIHYSYGVNSTEKGDLSSESTVSRIRTEHFPLTLESARPSHTSQYLCASSEAGGGTGELFFGEGSRLTVL.

The genes are TRBV20-1 and TRBJ2-1; D is perhaps TRBD2 (5 bases). The CDR3 has 11 amino acids. The germline gives CDR1 DFQATT, CDR2 SNEGSKA (reference sequence). The V gene lost 6 bases and the J gene lost 9 bases, with 12 bases spanning the gap. The CDR3 region is CSAIGGVEQFF. CDR3 coding DNA: TGCAGTGCGATTGGAGGTGTTGAGCAGTTCTTC.

This clone was seen a few times. V gene TRBV19 combines with J gene TRBJ1-4, with D uncertain. CDR1 LNHDA and CDR2 SQIVND come from the germline V gene (reference sequence). The V end was cut by 4 bases, the J end by 7 bases, with 19 bases between. The CDR3 is 16 residues long. In DNA form, the CDR3 reads TGTGCCAGTAGTACCCTTCTTGGAGGGAGGAGTGAAAAACTGTTTTTT. Translation gives CASSTLLGGRSEKLFF.

This chain uses TRBV11-1 with TRBJ2-1, with a tentative D call TRBD2 (5 bases). From germline, CDR1 is SGHAT and CDR2 FQDESV (reference sequence). The V and J ends lost 5 bases and 3 bases respectively, with 14 bases between them. CDR3 length: 15 residues. The CDR3, as DNA: TGTGCCAGCAGCCGAGGGAGACAAGTCTACAATGAGCAGTTCTTC. Residues: CASSRGRQVYNEQFF.

The chain carries TRBV27 and TRBJ1-1; 8 bases map to TRBD1. Per germline, CDR1 MNHEY and CDR2 SMNVEV (reference sequence). The CDR3 sequence is 14 residues long. With V trimmed by 5 bases and J by 1 base, 3 bases remained unmatched. The CDR3 DNA follows: TGTGCCAGCAGTGCAGACAGGGGGAACACTGAAGCTTTCTTT. Translating gives CASSADRGNTEAFF.